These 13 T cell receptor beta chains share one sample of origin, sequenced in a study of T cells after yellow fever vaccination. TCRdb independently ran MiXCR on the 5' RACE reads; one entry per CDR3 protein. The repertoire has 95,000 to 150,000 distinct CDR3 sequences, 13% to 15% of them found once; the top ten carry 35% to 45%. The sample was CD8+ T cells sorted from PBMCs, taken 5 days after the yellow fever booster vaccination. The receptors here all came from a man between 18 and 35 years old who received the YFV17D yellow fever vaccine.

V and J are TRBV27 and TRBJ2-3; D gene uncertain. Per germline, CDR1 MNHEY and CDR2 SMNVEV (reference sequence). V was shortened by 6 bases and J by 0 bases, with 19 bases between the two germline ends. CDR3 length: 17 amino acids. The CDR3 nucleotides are TGTGCCAGCAGCCCCATTGAGTTTCCTTCGAGCACAGATACGCAGTATTTT. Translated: CASSPIEFPSSTDTQYF.

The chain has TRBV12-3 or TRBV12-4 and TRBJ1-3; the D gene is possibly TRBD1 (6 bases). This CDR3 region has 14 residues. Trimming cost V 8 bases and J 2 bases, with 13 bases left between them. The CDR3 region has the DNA TGTGCCAGCGACAGGAGAAACCCTGGAAACACCATATATTTT. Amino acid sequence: CASDRRNPGNTIYF.

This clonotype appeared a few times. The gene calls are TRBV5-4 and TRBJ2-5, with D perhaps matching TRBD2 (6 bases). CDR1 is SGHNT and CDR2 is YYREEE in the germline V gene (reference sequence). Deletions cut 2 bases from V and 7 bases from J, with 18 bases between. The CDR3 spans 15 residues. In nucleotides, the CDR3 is TGTGCCAGCAGCTTTTCACCGGAGGGAGTTTTGACCCAGTACTTC. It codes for CASSFSPEGVLTQYF.

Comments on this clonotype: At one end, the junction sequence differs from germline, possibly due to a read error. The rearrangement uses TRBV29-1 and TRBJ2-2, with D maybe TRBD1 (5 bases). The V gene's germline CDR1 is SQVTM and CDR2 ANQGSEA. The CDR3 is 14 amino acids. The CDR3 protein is CSVQDRMNTGELFF. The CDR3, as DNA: TGCAGCGTTCAAGACAGAATGAACACCGGGGAGCTGTTTTTT.

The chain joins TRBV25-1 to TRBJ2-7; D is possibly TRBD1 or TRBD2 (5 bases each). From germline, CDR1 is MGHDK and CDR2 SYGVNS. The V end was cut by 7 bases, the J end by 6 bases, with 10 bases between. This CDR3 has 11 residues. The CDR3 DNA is TGTGCCAGCACCGCAGGGACCGAGCAGTACTTC. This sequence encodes CASTAGTEQYF.

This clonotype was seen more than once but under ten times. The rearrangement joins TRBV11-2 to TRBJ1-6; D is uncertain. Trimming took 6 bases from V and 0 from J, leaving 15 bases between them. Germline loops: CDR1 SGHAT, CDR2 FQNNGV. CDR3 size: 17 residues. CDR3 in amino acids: CASSLRAGSSYNSPLHF. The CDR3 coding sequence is TGTGCCAGCAGTCTCCGGGCGGGTAGCTCCTATAATTCACCCCTCCACTTT.

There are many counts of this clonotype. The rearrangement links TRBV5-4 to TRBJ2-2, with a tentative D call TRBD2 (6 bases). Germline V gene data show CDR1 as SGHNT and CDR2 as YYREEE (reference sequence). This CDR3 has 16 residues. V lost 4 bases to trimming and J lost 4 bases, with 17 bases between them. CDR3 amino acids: CASSTKSSGSTGELFF. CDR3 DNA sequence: TGTGCCAGCAGCACCAAGAGTAGCGGAAGCACCGGGGAGCTGTTTTTT.

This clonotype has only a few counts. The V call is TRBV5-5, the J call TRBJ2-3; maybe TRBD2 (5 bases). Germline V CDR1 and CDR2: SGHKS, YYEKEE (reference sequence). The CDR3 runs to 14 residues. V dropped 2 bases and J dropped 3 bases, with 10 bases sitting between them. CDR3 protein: CASSFGPGTDTQYF. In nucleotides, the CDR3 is TGTGCCAGCAGCTTTGGCCCGGGAACAGATACGCAGTATTTT.

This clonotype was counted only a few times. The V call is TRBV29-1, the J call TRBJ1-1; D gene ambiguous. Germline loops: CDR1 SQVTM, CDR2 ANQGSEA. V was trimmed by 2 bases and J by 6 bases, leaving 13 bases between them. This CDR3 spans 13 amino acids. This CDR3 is CSVEWRPGAEAFF. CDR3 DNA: TGCAGCGTTGAATGGCGGCCAGGCGCTGAAGCTTTCTTT. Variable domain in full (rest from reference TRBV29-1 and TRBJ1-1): SAVISQKPSRDICQRGTSLTIQCQVDSQVTMMFWYRQQPGQSLTLIATANQGSEATYESGFVIDKFPISRPNLTFSTLTVSNMSPEDSSIYLCSVEWRPGAEAFFGQGTRLTVV.

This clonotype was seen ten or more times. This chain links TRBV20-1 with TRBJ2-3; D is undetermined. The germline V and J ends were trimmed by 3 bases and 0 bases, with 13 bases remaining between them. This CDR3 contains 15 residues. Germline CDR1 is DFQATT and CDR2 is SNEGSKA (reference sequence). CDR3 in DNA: TGCAGTGCTAGCAAGTGGAGCGAGAGCACAGATACGCAGTATTTT. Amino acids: CSASKWSESTDTQYF.

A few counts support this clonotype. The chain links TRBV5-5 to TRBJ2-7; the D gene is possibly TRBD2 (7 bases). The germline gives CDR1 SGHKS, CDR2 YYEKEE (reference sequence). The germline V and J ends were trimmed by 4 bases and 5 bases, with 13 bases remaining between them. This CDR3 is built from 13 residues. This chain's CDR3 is CASSLGGLDEQYF. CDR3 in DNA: TGTGCCAGCAGCCTGGGGGGGCTCGACGAGCAGTACTTC.

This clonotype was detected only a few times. This CDR3 reads CSAPGQGVWPNEKLFF. In DNA, the CDR3 is TGCAGCGCGCCGGGACAGGGGGTTTGGCCTAATGAAAAACTGTTTTTT. This sequence joins TRBV29-1 and TRBJ1-4, with 11 bases aligning to TRBD1. The CDR3 sequence is 16 residues long. The V gene's germline CDR1 is SQVTM and CDR2 ANQGSEA. The J segment lost 3 bases and the V segment lost 7 bases, leaving 10 bases of the junction unmatched.

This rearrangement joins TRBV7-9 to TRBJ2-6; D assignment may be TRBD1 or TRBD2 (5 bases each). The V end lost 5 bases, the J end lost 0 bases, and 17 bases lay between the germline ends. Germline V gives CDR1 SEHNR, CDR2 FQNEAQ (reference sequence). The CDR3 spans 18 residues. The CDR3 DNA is TGTGCCAGCAGCCCTCGGGACCCGCGGAACTCTGGGGCCAACGTCCTGACTTTC. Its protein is CASSPRDPRNSGANVLTF. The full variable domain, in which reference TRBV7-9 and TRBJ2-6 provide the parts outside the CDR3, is DTGVSQNPRHKITKRGQNVTFRCDPISEHNRLYWYRQTLGQGPEFLTYFQNEAQLEKSRLLSDRFSAERPKGSFSTLEIQRTEQGDSAMYLCASSPRDPRNSGANVLTFGAGSRLTVL.